This TCR beta chain was captured in a study of CD8 T cells in Susac syndrome. The CDR3 spans 12 residues. CDR1 SGHRS and CDR2 YFSETQ come from the germline V gene. Trimming shortened V by 10 bases and J by 0 bases, and 8 bases separated the two germline ends. A quantity of roughly 0.5 to 1 ug RNA underwent reverse transcription using random hexamers. The TCR beta CDR3 was amplified by immunoSEQ multiplex PCR across 54 Vbeta, 13 Jbeta. TCRdb analysed the immunoSEQ multiplex PCR reads with MiXCR anew, one entry per CDR3 protein. The sample shows 150,000 or so distinct CDR3 sequences, roughly 95% of them seen only once.

This sequence was found in a human donor with multiple sclerosis. The chain joins TRBV5-1 to TRBJ2-1; D possibly corresponds to TRBD2 (6 bases). Source material: CD8+ T cells from PBMCs. CDR3 in amino acids: CAAGNSYNEQFF. As DNA, the CDR3 is TGCGCCGCGGGAAACTCCTACAATGAGCAGTTCTTC.